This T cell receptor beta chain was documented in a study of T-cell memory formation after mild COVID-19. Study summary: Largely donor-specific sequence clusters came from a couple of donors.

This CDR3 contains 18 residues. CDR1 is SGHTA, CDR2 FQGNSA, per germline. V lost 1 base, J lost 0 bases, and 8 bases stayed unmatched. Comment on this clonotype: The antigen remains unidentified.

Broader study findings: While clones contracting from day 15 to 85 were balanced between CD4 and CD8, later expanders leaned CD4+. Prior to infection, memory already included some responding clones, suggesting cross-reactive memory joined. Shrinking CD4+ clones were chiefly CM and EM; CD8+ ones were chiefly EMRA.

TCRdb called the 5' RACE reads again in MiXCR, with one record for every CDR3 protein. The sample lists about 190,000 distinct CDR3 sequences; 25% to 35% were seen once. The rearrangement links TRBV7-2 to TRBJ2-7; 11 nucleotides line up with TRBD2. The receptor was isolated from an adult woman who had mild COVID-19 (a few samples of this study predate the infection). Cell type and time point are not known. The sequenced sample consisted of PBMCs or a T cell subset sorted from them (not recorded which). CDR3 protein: CASSLERGTSGPSYEQYF. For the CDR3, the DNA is TGTGCCAGCAGCTTAGAGAGAGGGACTAGCGGCCCCTCCTACGAGCAGTACTTC. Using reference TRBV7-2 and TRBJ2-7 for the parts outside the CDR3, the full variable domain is GAGVSQSPSNKVTEKGKDVELRCDPISGHTALYWYRQSLGQGLEFLIYFQGNSAPDKSGLPSDRFSAERTGGSVSTLTIQRTQQEDSAVYLCASSLERGTSGPSYEQYFGPGTRLTVT.